Below are 25 T cell receptor beta chains sequenced from a single sample in a study of shared clonotypes between healthy human individuals. Data came from immunoSEQ multiplex PCR; TCRdb stores just in-frame clones and leaves some out. The sample shows around 1.5 million clones, nearly 99% of them seen only once. The material sequenced was naive CD4+ T cells sorted from blood. As to subset: CD45RA+ positively selected. These receptor sequences come from a man aged 30-40 years in good health.

In the case of this clone: The sample contains more than one DNA sequence encoding this CDR3. This rearrangement joins TRBV5-1 to TRBJ2-3; D gene uncertain. This CDR3 has 14 residues. V lost 0 bases to trimming and J lost 1 base, with 6 bases between them. CDR1 and CDR2 from the germline V gene are SGHRS and YFSETQ. CDR3 sequence (DNA): TGCGCCAGCAGCTTGGTTCAGGGCACAGATACGCAGTATTTT. It yields the protein CASSLVQGTDTQYF.

CDR3 sequence: CASSLVPSSGNTIYF. CDR3 nucleotides: TGTGCCAGCAGCTTAGTACCAAGCTCTGGAAACACCATATATTTT. V gene TRBV7-2 combines with J gene TRBJ1-3, with no clear D. CDR3 size: 15 residues. Germline CDR1 reads SGHTA; CDR2 reads FQGNSA. V lost 1 base to trimming and J lost 0 bases, with 7 bases between them.

The rearrangement joins TRBV5-1 to TRBJ2-7; D possibly corresponds to TRBD2 (5 bases). The germline CDR1 and CDR2 sequences are SGHRS and YFSETQ. The CDR3 contains 15 residues. The V gene lost 2 bases and the J gene lost 0 bases, with 12 bases spanning the gap. The CDR3 DNA reads TGCGCCAGCAGCTTCTCAGCGGTAAGCTCCTACGAGCAGTACTTC. As protein: CASSFSAVSSYEQYF.

The gene calls are TRBV5-6 and TRBJ2-1; 8 nucleotides match TRBD1. Germline lookup yields CDR1 SGHDT and CDR2 YYEEEE. CDR3 length equals 15 residues. V lost 5 bases to trimming and J lost 4 bases; unmatched junction nucleotides: 8. CDR3 DNA: TGTGCCAGCAGTTTCCGGACAGGGCTTTACAATGAGCAGTTCTTC. It specifies CASSFRTGLYNEQFF.

In regard to this clone: Compared with germline, one end of the junction differs, possibly owing to a read error. Other DNA sequences within the sample encode an identical CDR3. The rearrangement links TRBV5-4 to TRBJ2-3; a weak D match, TRBD1 (6 bases). Germline-derived CDR1 and CDR2 are SGHNT and YYREEE (reference sequence). This CDR3 spans 15 amino acids. The CDR3: CASSSGTHSTDTQYF. In DNA form, the CDR3 reads TGTGCCAGCAGCTCCGGGACACATAGCACAGATACACAGTATTTT. Variable domain in full (rest from reference TRBV5-4 and TRBJ2-3): ETGVTQSPTHLIKTRGQQVTLRCSSQSGHNTVSWYQQALGQGPQFIFQYYREEENGRGNFPPRFSGLQFPNYSSELNVNALELDDSALYLCASSSGTHSTDTQYFGPGTRLTVL.

CDR3 sequence reads: CASSFLAGGTEAFF. CDR3 nucleotide sequence: TGTGCCAGCAGTTTCCTCGCAGGGGGCACTGAAGCTTTCTTT. This chain connects TRBV28 to TRBJ1-1, with TRBD1 identical over 7 bases. J lost 4 bases, V lost 3 bases, and 5 bases had no gene match. Germline V CDR1 and CDR2: MDHEN, SYDVKM. The CDR3 extends over 14 amino acids.

V and J are TRBV7-6 and TRBJ2-7; 7 positions match TRBD1. From germline, CDR1 is SGHVS and CDR2 FNYEAQ. This CDR3 has 14 residues. The ends lost 7 bases at V and 6 bases at J; junction bases unmatched: 12. This CDR3 reads CASNIGGGNSEQYF. The CDR3 DNA reads as TGTGCCAGCAACATAGGGGGCGGAAATTCCGAGCAGTACTTC.

V and J are TRBV27 and TRBJ1-4; D call uncertain. The length of the CDR3 is 17 residues. Trimming removed 2 bases at V and 0 bases at J, with 13 bases between. Looked up from germline, CDR1 is MNHEY and CDR2 is SMNVEV (reference sequence). The CDR3 here is CASSLIGRLATNEKLFF. CDR3 nucleotides: TGTGCCAGCAGTTTAATAGGCAGACTAGCAACTAATGAAAAACTGTTTTTT.

Of note for this clone: Other DNA sequences in the sample encode the same CDR3. The CDR3 sequence: CASRDSNQPQHF. The CDR3 DNA reads TGTGCCAGCAGAGACTCCAATCAGCCCCAGCATTTT. The chain recombines TRBV2 with TRBJ1-5; no clear D gene. This CDR3 is built from 12 residues. V lost 6 bases and J lost 3, with 6 bases in between. Germline CDR1 reads SNHLY; CDR2 reads FYNNEI.

The chain is built from TRBV9 and TRBJ1-2; perhaps TRBD1 as D (6 bases). This CDR3 has 18 amino acids. Trimming removed 4 bases from V and 0 bases from J, with 22 bases in between. CDR1 and CDR2 from the germline V gene are SGDLS and YYNGEE. Written as DNA, the CDR3 is TGTGCCAGCAGCATCCCATCCACGCAGGGGTCTTCTAACTATGGCTACACCTTC. It specifies CASSIPSTQGSSNYGYTF.

The DNA for the CDR3 is TGTGCCAGCAGCTTATTCGTAGCGGGAGGGCCGAGCACCGGGGAGCTGTTTTTT. Its protein product is CASSLFVAGGPSTGELFF. This chain connects TRBV7-8 to TRBJ2-2; 11 bases line up with TRBD2. CDR3 length: 18 residues. The V and J ends lost 2 bases and 4 bases, in that order; junction bases with no gene match: 9. Germline V gene lookup returns CDR1 SGHVS and CDR2 FQNEAQ.

In DNA form, the CDR3 reads TGTGCCAGCTCACTGGGCAACGAGCAGTACTTC. Translation: CASSLGNEQYF. The rearrangement joins TRBV18 to TRBJ2-7, with D unclear. CDR3 length equals 11 residues. CDR1 and CDR2 from the germline V gene are KGHSH and LQKENI. V dropped 4 bases and J dropped 5 bases, with 6 bases sitting between them. The full variable domain, in which reference TRBV18 and TRBJ2-7 provide the parts outside the CDR3, is NAGVMQNPRHLVRRRGQEARLRCSPMKGHSHVYWYRQLPEEGLKFMVYLQKENIIDESGMPKERFSAEFPKEGPSILRIQQVVRGDSAAYFCASSLGNEQYFGPGTRLTVT.

Written as DNA, the CDR3 is TGTGCCAGCAGTTCGGACAGACACTCCGATGGCTACACCTTC. It is translated as CASSSDRHSDGYTF. V is TRBV27 and J is TRBJ1-2, with D perhaps TRBD1 (6 bases). CDR1 and CDR2 (germline): MNHEY, SMNVEV (reference sequence). CDR3 size: 14 residues. Trimming took off 4 bases at V and 6 bases at J, with 15 bases between the two ends.

The chain is built from TRBV27 and TRBJ2-7, with TRBD1 matching 7 bases. Germline lookup yields CDR1 MNHEY and CDR2 SMNVEV (reference sequence). J gave up 7 bases and V 6 bases, and 15 bases lay outside the gene matches. CDR3 length: 15 amino acids. The CDR3: CASRAPGTVSFEQYF. The CDR3 DNA reads TGTGCCAGCAGAGCCCCCGGGACAGTCTCGTTTGAGCAGTACTTC.

The genes are TRBV9 and TRBJ2-2; no firm D call. This CDR3 contains 14 residues. CDR1 and CDR2 (germline): SGDLS, YYNGEE. V gave up 0 bases and J gave up 6 bases, with 9 bases separating them. CDR3 sequence: CASSVGWPAGELFF. The CDR3 bases are TGTGCCAGCAGCGTAGGGTGGCCGGCCGGGGAGCTGTTTTTT.

J is TRBJ2-3 and V is TRBV9; D gene ambiguous. The V end lost 0 bases, the J end lost 2 bases, and 10 bases lay between the germline ends. Germline V gene sequence: CDR1 SGDLS, CDR2 YYNGEE. The CDR3 runs 15 residues. The CDR3 loop reads CASSVGAVPTDTQYF. The CDR3 nucleotides read TGTGCCAGCAGCGTAGGCGCCGTACCCACAGATACGCAGTATTTT.

The chain employs TRBV5-4 and TRBJ1-3; 8 bases map to TRBD1. CDR1 is SGHNT and CDR2 is YYREEE in the germline V gene (reference sequence). The V and J ends lost 5 bases and 1 base, in that order; junction bases with no gene match: 2. The CDR3 totals 14 residues. In DNA form, the CDR3 reads TGTGCCAGCAGAGGACAGGGATCTGGAAACACCATATATTTT. This gives the protein CASRGQGSGNTIYF. The complete variable domain, with remaining parts taken from reference TRBV5-4 and TRBJ1-3, reads ETGVTQSPTHLIKTRGQQVTLRCSSQSGHNTVSWYQQALGQGPQFIFQYYREEENGRGNFPPRFSGLQFPNYSSELNVNALELDDSALYLCASRGQGSGNTIYFGEGSWLTVV.

Comment on this clone: The junction does not match germline at one end; this may be a read error. This chain links TRBV7-7 with TRBJ2-5, with D perhaps matching TRBD1 (6 bases). CDR1 is SSHAT, CDR2 FNYEAQ, per germline (reference sequence). The CDR3 sequence is 15 residues long. In DNA form, the CDR3 reads TGTGCTAGCAGCTTTCAGAGGGGGACACAAGAGACCCAGTACTTC. Amino acid sequence: CASSFQRGTQETQYF.

The V gene is TRBV5-3, the J gene TRBJ2-1; D unclear. TRBV5-3 is reported as an ORF; its role is uncertain. The CDR3 is made up of 14 amino acids. V dropped 4 bases and J dropped 1 base, with 9 bases sitting between them. The CDR3 nucleotides are TGTGCCAGAAGCCCTCGGTTTTCCTACAATGAGCAGTTCTTC. This translates into CARSPRFSYNEQFF.

In this sample, this clone turned up once. J is TRBJ2-6 and V is TRBV28, with a weak D call TRBD2 (5 bases). CDR1 and CDR2 (germline): MDHEN, SYDVKM. V lost 1 base, J lost 5 bases, and 18 bases lay in between. The CDR3 loop spans 18 amino acids. Written as DNA, the CDR3 is TGTGCCAGCAGTTTATACAGTCCGGGGAGAGGGAGGGCCAACGTCCTGACTTTC. It is translated as CASSLYSPGRGRANVLTF.

The J gene is TRBJ1-1, the V gene TRBV28, with D unresolved. V lost 8 bases and J lost 5, with 18 bases in between. Germline lookup yields CDR1 MDHEN and CDR2 SYDVKM. The CDR3 loop spans 14 amino acids. The CDR3 loop reads CASGLSTVFTEAFF. The CDR3 bases are TGTGCCAGCGGCCTGTCAACGGTTTTTACTGAAGCTTTCTTT.

The chain carries TRBV18 and TRBJ1-2, with 8 bases lining up with TRBD1. Trimming removed 4 bases from V and 7 bases from J; junction bases left unmatched: 11. Germline CDR1 reads KGHSH; CDR2 reads LQKENI. This CDR3 region has 15 residues. The chain's CDR3 is CASSQKTGEHFGYTF. CDR3 coding DNA: TGTGCCAGCTCACAAAAGACAGGGGAGCACTTTGGCTACACCTTC.

This chain connects TRBV2 to TRBJ1-5; no reliable D call. The CDR3 is 14 amino acids. Trimming pared 7 bases from V and 6 bases from J, leaving 16 bases between. The germline V gene has CDR1 SNHLY and CDR2 FYNNEI. DNA for the CDR3: TGTGCCAGCATAGGTGAGAGGCTGGGTCAGCCCCAGCATTTT. Translation: CASIGERLGQPQHF. The full variable domain, its missing parts supplied by reference TRBV2 and TRBJ1-5, is EPEVTQTPSHQVTQMGQEVILRCVPISNHLYFYWYRQILGQKVEFLVSFYNNEISEKSEIFDDQFSVERPDGSNFTLKIRSTKLEDSAMYFCASIGERLGQPQHFGDGTRLSIL.

CDR3 protein: CASSSTGFPGELFF. In nucleotides, the CDR3 is TGCGCCAGCAGCTCGACAGGGTTTCCCGGGGAGCTGTTTTTT. The chain combines TRBV5-1 with TRBJ2-2; 7 bases are shared with TRBD1. The trim removed 3 bases at V and 6 bases at J, leaving 5 bases unmatched. The CDR3 has 14 residues. In germline, CDR1 is SGHRS, CDR2 YFSETQ. Complete variable domain (other parts from reference TRBV5-1 and TRBJ2-2): KAGVTQTPRYLIKTRGQQVTLSCSPISGHRSVSWYQQTPGQGLQFLFEYFSETQRNKGNFPGRFSGRQFSNSRSEMNVSTLELGDSALYLCASSSTGFPGELFFGEGSRLTVL.

This sequence joins TRBV5-1 and TRBJ1-1; 9 nucleotides agree with TRBD1. CDR1 and CDR2 from the germline V gene are SGHRS and YFSETQ. Germline trimming cut 4 bases from V and 1 base from J; bases unmatched to any gene: 5. The CDR3 is made up of 15 amino acids. The CDR3 reads CASSLGQGGNTEAFF. The CDR3 DNA reads as TGCGCCAGCAGCCTGGGACAGGGTGGGAACACTGAAGCTTTCTTT. Looking up the rest from reference TRBV5-1 and TRBJ1-1 gives the full variable domain: KAGVTQTPRYLIKTRGQQVTLSCSPISGHRSVSWYQQTPGQGLQFLFEYFSETQRNKGNFPGRFSGRQFSNSRSEMNVSTLELGDSALYLCASSLGQGGNTEAFFGQGTRLTVV.